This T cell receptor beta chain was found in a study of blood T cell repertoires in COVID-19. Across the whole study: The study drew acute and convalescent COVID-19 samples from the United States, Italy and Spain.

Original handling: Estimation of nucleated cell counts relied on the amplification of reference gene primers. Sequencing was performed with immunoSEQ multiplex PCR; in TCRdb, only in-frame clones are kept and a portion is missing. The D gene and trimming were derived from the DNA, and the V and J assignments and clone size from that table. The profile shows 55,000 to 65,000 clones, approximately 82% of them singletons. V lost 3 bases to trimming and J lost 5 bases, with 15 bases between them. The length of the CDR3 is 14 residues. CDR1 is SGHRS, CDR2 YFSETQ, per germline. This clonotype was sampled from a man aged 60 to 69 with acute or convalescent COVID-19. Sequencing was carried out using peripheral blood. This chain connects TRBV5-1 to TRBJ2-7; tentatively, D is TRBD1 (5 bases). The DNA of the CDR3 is TGCGCCAGCAGCTCAGGGTCGTTCGAGAACGAGCAGTACTTC. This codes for CASSSGSFENEQYF.